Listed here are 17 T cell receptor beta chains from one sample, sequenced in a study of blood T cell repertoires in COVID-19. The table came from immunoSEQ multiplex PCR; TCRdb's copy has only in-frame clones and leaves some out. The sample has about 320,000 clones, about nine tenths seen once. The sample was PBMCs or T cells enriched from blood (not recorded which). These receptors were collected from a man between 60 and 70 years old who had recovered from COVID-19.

CDR3 region: CASSLHLRGEKLFF. Here the CDR3 DNA reads TGTGCCAGCAGTTTACACTTAAGAGGCGAAAAACTGTTTTTT. The chain is built from TRBV28 and TRBJ1-4; D unclear. This CDR3 region has 14 residues. Germline lookup yields CDR1 MDHEN and CDR2 SYDVKM. V was cut by 2 bases and J by 8 bases, with 12 bases left in between.

CDR3 bases: TGTGCCAGCAGCGCCGCAGGAATAATGAACACTGAAGCTTTCTTT. Protein sequence: CASSAAGIMNTEAFF. V gene TRBV7-2 combines with J gene TRBJ1-1; D is ambiguous. Germline V gene data show CDR1 as SGHTA and CDR2 as FQGNSA. The length of the CDR3 is 15 residues. Trimming shortened V by 5 bases and J by 0 bases, and 13 bases separated the two germline ends.

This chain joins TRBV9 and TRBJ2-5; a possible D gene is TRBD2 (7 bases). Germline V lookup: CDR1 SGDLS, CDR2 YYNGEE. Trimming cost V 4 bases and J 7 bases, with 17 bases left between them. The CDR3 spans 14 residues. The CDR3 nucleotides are TGTGCCAGCAGCCAAGGGGGGGCCCAGGGGACCCAGTACTTC. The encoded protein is CASSQGGAQGTQYF.

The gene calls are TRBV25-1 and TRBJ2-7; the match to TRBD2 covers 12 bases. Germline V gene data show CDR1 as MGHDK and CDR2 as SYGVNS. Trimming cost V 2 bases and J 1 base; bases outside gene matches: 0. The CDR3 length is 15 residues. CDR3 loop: CASSEGLAGSYEQYF. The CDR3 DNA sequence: TGTGCCAGCAGTGAAGGACTAGCGGGATCCTACGAGCAGTACTTC.

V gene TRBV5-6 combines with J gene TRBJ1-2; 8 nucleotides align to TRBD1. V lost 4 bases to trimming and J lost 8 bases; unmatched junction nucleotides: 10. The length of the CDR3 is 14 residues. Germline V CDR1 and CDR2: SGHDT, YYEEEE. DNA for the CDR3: TGTGCCAGCAGCAATACCCAGGGGGCGCGGGGCTACACCTTC. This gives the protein CASSNTQGARGYTF.

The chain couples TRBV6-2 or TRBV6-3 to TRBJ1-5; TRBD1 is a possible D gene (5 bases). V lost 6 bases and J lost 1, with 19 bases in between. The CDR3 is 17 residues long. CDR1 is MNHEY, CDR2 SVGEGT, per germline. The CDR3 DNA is TGTGCCAGCAGCAGGACAAGTTCCACGATGAGCAATCAGCCCCAGCATTTT. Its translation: CASSRTSSTMSNQPQHF.

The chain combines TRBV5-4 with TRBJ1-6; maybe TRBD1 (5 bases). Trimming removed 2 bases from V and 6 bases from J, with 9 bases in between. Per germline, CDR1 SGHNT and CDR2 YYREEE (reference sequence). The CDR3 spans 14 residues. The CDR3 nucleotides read TGTGCCAGCAGCTTCAGGGCCACTAATTCACCCCTCCACTTT. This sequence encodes CASSFRATNSPLHF. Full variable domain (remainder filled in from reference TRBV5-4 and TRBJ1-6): ETGVTQSPTHLIKTRGQQVTLRCSSQSGHNTVSWYQQALGQGPQFIFQYYREEENGRGNFPPRFSGLQFPNYSSELNVNALELDDSALYLCASSFRATNSPLHFGNGTRLTVT.

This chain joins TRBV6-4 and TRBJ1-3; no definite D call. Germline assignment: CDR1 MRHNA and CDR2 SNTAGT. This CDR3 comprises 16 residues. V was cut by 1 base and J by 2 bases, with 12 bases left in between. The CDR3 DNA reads TGTGCCAGCAGTGACTGGAGAATGTTGGCTGGAAACACCATATATTTT. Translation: CASSDWRMLAGNTIYF.

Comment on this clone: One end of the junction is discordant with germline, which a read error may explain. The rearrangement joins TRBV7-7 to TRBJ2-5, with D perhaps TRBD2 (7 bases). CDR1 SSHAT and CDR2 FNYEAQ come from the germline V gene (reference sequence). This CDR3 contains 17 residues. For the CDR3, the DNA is TGTGCTAGCAGCTTAGCGGGTGGACAGCTACCCCGGGAGACCCAGTACTTC. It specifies CASSLAGGQLPRETQYF.

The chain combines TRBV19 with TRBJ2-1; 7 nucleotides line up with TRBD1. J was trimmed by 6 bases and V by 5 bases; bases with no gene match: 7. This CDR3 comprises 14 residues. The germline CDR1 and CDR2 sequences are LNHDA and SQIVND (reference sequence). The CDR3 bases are TGTGCCAGTAGTTCTTGGACAGGCGGCAATGAGCAGTTCTTC. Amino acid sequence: CASSSWTGGNEQFF.

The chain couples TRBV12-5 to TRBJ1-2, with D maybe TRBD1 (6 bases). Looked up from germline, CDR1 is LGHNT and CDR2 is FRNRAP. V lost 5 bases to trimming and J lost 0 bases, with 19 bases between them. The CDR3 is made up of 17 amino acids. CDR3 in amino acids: CASGQTGRAGANYGYTF. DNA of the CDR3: TGTGCTAGTGGTCAGACTGGGCGTGCAGGGGCTAACTATGGCTACACCTTC.

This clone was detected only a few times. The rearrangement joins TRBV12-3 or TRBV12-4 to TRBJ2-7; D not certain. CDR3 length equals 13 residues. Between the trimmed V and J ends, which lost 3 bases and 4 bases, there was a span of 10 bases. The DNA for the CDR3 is TGTGCCAGCAGTTTGCCCCCGGTGTACGAGCAGTACTTC. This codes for CASSLPPVYEQYF.

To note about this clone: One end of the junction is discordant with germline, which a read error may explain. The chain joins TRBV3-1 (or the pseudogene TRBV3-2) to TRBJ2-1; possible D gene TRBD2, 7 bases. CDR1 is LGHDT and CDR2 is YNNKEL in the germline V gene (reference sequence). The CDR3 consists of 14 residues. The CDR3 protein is CATSRGGRLGEQFF. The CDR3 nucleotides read TGTGCCACCAGCAGGGGCGGGAGACTCGGTGAGCAGTTCTTC.

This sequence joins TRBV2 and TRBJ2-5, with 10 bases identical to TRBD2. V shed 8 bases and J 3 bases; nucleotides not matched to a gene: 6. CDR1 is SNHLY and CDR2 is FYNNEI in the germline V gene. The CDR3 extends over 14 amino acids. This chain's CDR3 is CASLAGAEKETQYF. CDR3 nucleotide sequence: TGTGCCAGCCTAGCGGGAGCGGAGAAAGAGACCCAGTACTTC.

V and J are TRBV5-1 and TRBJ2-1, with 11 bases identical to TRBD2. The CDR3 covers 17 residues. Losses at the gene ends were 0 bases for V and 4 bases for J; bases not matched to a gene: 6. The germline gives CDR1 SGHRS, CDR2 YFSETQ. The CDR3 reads CASSLGSTSGGYNEQFF. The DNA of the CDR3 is TGCGCCAGCAGCTTGGGGTCTACTAGCGGGGGATACAATGAGCAGTTCTTC.

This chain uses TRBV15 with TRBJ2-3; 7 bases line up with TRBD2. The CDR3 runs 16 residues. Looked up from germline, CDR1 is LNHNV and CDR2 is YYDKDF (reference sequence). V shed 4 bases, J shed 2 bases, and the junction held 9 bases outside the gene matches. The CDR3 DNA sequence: TGTGCCACCAGCACCACGGGACTATCGAACACAGATACGCAGTATTTT. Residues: CATSTTGLSNTDTQYF.

The CDR3: CASSLWTSGRAFRSGELFF. The CDR3 nucleotides read TGTGCCAGCAGTTTATGGACTAGCGGGAGGGCCTTTAGGTCCGGGGAGCTGTTTTTT. The chain has TRBV27 and TRBJ2-2; 15 bases line up with TRBD2. The CDR3 length is 19 residues. With V trimmed by 1 base and J by 6 bases, 9 bases remained unmatched. Germline V gene data show CDR1 as MNHEY and CDR2 as SMNVEV (reference sequence).